This TCR beta chain was sequenced in a study of blood T cell repertoires in COVID-19. Study information: Italy, Spain and the United States were the sources of the convalescent and acute COVID-19 samples.

CDR1 is LNHDA and CDR2 is SQIVND in the germline V gene (reference sequence). The CDR3 is 15 amino acids. Trimming at V came to 5 bases and at J to 5 bases, leaving 6 bases not matched to a gene. The data were produced by immunoSEQ multiplex PCR, yet TCRdb's version contains in-frame clones alone and is incomplete. The sample lists approximately 44,000 clones; over 70% were seen once. The receptor was isolated from a human donor in a cohort sampled during active COVID-19. The rearrangement links TRBV19 to TRBJ2-2; 9 bases are shared with TRBD1. Sequencing was done on a sample of peripheral blood. CDR3 bases: TGTGCCAGTAGTGACAGGGGGGAGCGAACCGGGGAGCTGTTTTTT. This encodes CASSDRGERTGELFF.